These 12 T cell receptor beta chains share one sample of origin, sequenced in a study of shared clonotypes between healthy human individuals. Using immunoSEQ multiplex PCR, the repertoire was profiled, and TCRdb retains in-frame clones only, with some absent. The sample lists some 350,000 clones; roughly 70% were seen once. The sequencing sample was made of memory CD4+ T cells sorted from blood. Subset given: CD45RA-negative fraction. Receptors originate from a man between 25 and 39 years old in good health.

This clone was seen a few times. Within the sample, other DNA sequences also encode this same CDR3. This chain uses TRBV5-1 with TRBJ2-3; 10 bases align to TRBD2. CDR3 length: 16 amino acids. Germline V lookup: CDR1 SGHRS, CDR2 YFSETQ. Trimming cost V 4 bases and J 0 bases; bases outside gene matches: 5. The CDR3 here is CASSPSTSGSTDTQYF. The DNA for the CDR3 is TGCGCCAGCAGCCCGTCGACTAGCGGGAGCACAGATACGCAGTATTTT. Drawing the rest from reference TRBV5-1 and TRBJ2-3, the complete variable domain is KAGVTQTPRYLIKTRGQQVTLSCSPISGHRSVSWYQQTPGQGLQFLFEYFSETQRNKGNFPGRFSGRQFSNSRSEMNVSTLELGDSALYLCASSPSTSGSTDTQYFGPGTRLTVL.

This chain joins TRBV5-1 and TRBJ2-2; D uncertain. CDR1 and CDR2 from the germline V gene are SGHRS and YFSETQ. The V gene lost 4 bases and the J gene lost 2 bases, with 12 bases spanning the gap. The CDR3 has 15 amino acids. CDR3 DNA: TGCGCCAGCAGCGCTTACGGGCAAAACACCGGGGAGCTGTTTTTT. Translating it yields CASSAYGQNTGELFF. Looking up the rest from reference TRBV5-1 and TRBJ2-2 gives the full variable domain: KAGVTQTPRYLIKTRGQQVTLSCSPISGHRSVSWYQQTPGQGLQFLFEYFSETQRNKGNFPGRFSGRQFSNSRSEMNVSTLELGDSALYLCASSAYGQNTGELFFGEGSRLTVL.

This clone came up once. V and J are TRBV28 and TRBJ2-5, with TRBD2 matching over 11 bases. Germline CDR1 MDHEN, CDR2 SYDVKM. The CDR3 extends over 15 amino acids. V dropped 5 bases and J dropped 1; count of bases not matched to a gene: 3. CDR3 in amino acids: CASSTTSGGQETQYF. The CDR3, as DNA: TGTGCCAGCAGTACTACTAGCGGGGGCCAAGAGACCCAGTACTTC.

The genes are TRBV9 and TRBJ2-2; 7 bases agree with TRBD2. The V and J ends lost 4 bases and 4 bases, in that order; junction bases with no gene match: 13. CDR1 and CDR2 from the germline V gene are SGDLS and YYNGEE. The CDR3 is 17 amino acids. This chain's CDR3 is CASSPRPTSVGTGELFF. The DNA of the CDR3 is TGTGCCAGCAGCCCCCGCCCCACTAGCGTGGGCACCGGGGAGCTGTTTTTT.

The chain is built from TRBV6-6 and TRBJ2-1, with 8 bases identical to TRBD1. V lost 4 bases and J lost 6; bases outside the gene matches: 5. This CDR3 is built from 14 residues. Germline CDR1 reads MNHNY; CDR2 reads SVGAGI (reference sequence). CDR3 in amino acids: CASSLATGVNEQFF. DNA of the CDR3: TGTGCCAGCAGTTTAGCGACAGGGGTCAATGAGCAGTTCTTC.

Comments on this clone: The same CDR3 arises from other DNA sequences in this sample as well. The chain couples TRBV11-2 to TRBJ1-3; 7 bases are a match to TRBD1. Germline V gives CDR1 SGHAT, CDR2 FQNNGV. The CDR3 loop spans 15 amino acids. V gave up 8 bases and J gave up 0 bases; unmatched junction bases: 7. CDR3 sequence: CASRSGTDSGNTIYF. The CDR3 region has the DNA TGTGCCAGCCGCTCCGGGACAGACTCTGGAAACACCATATATTTT.

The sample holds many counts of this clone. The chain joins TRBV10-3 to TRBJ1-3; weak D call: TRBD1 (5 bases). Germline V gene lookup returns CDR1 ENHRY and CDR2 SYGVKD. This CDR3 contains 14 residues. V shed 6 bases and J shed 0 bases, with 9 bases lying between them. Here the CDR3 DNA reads TGTGCCATCAGCGGACACAGCTCTGGAAACACCATATATTTT. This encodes CAISGHSSGNTIYF.

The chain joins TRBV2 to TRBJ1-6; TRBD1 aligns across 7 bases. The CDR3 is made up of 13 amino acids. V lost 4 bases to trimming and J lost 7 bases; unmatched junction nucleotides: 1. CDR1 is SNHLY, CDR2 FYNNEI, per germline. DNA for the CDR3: TGTGCCAGCAGTGGGGACAGAAATTCACCCCTCCACTTT. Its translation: CASSGDRNSPLHF.

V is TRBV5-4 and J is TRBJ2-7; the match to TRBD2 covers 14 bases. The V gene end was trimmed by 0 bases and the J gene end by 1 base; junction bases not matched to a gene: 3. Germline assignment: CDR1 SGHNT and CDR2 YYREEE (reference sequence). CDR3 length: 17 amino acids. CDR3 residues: CASSLAGLAGASYEQYF. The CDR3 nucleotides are TGTGCCAGCAGCTTGGCGGGACTAGCGGGAGCTTCCTACGAGCAGTACTTC.

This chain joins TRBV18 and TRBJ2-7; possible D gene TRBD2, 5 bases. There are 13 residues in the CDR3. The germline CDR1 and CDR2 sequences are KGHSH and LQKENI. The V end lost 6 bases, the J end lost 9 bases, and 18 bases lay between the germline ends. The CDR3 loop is CASSREDSARQYF. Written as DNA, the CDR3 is TGTGCCAGCTCGCGAGAGGACTCGGCACGGCAGTACTTC.

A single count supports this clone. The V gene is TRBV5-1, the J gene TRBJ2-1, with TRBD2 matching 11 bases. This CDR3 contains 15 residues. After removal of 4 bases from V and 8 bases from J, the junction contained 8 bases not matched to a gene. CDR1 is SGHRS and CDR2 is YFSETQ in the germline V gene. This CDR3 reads CASSRGGLADHEQFF. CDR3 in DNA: TGCGCCAGCAGCCGGGGGGGACTAGCGGACCATGAGCAGTTCTTC.

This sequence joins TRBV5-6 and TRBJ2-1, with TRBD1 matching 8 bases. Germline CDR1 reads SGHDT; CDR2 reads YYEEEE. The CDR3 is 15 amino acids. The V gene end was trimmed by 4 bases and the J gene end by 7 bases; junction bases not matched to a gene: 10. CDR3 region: CASSQLDREVNEQFF. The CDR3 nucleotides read TGTGCCAGCAGCCAACTGGACAGGGAGGTGAATGAGCAGTTCTTC.